Listed here is a single T cell receptor (beta chain). Antigen unknown. PCR primers comprised 60 Vbeta and 13 Jbeta primers. Clones were read by immunoSEQ multiplex PCR, and TCRdb kept only the in-frame ones, dropping some. The data contain approximately 110,000 clones, 80% to 90% of them seen just once; the ten biggest clones take up approximately 1%. These data originate in a study of cytomegalovirus exposure and HLA in healthy donors. Findings of the study overall: Information on immune exposure was restricted to one variable (CMV serostatus). In vitro assays verified that three CMV-associated chains recognized CMV antigens specifically. Rarity characterized most TCR sequences, yet some public TCRs appeared in many donors.

Germline loops: CDR1 GTSNPN, CDR2 SVGIG (reference sequence). V was shortened by 3 bases and J by 0 bases, with 11 bases between the two germline ends. This CDR3 comprises 15 residues. This chain links TRBV30 with TRBJ2-2; the D is unclear. The sample comprised PBMCs. The clonotype comes from a woman aged 25 to 39 in good health and CMV-seronegative. In DNA form, the CDR3 reads TGTGCCTGGAGCAGCGACCCGTCGAACACCGGGGAGCTGTTTTTT. Translated, it gives CAWSSDPSNTGELFF.